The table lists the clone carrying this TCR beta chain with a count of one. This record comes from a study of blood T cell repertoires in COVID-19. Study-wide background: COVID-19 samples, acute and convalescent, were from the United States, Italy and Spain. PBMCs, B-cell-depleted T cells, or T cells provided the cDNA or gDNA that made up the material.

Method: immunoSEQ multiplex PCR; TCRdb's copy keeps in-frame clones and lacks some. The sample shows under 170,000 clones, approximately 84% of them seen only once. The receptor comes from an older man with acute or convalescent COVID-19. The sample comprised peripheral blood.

Here the CDR3 DNA reads TGTGCCGTCGGACAGAATAATTCACCCCTCCACTTT. This encodes CAVGQNNSPLHF. This chain connects TRBV30 to TRBJ1-6, with D maybe TRBD1 (6 bases). Deletions cut 8 bases from V and 5 bases from J, with 10 bases between. The germline V gene has CDR1 GTSNPN and CDR2 SVGIG (reference sequence). The CDR3 contains 12 residues.